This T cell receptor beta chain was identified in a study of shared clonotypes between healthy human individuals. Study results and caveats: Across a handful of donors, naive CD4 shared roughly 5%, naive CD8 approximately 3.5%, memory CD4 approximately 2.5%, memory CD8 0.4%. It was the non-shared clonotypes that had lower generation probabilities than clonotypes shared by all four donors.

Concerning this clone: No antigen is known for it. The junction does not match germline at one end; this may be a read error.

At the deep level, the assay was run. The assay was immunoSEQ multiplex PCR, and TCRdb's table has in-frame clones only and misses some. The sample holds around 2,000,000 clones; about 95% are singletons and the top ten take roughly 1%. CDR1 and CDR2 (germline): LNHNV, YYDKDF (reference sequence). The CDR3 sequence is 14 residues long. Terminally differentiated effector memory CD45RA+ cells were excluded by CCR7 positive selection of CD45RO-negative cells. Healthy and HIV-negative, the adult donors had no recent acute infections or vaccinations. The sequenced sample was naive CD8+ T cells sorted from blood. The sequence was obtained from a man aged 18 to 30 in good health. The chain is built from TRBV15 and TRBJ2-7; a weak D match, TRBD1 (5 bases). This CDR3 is CATSGDRNSYEQYF. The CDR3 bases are TGTGCCACCAGCGGAGACAGAAACTCCTACGAGCAGTACTTC.